Here is one T cell receptor (beta chain) with its context. Its antigen is undetermined. The CDR3 runs to 15 residues. Trimming cost V 0 bases and J 3 bases, with 11 bases left between them. Germline lookup yields CDR1 KGHSH and CDR2 LQKENI. Measured with immunoSEQ multiplex PCR; TCRdb has only the in-frame clones, and not every one. The sample holds tens of thousands of clones, more than 85% seen once. The sample belongs to a study of OX40 agonist ivuxolimab in advanced cancers. Findings of the study overall: Which antigen the expanded peripheral T cells recognized is unknown. Among T cells, CD8+ cells averaged more expanded clones than CD4+ cells.

The clonotype comes from an adult with an advanced solid tumor such as melanoma, head and neck, liver or kidney cancer. The rearrangement links TRBV18 to TRBJ2-5, with D perhaps given as TRBD1 or TRBD2 (5 bases each). Sequencing was performed on CD4+ or CD8+ T cells sorted from blood, taken in a trial of the OX40 agonist ivuxolimab. This CDR3 reads CASSPPSGAEETQYF. As DNA, the CDR3 is TGTGCCAGCTCACCACCGTCCGGGGCCGAAGAGACCCAGTACTTC.